This T cell receptor (beta chain) was observed in a study of T cells in Graves' hyperthyroidism and ophthalmopathy. Notes on the study in general: Blood also carried most thyroid clonotypes expanded above 0.001. From stable hyperthyroidism, ophthalmopathy was separated by a 13 V-J model.

CDR3 length equals 13 residues. Trimming cost V 3 bases and J 3 bases, with 8 bases left between them. Researchers amplified the TCR beta CDR3 regions from RNA transcripts. The HTBI set primed first-round TCR CDR3 RT-PCR. TCRdb called the multiplex PCR reads again in MiXCR, with one record for every CDR3 protein. The repertoire has about 420,000 distinct CDR3 sequences, roughly 13% of them found once; the top ten carry around 5.3%. Absent ophthalmopathy progression within 18 months defined stable Graves' hyperthyroidism. Uncontrolled infection, other autoimmune disease, pregnancy or lactation excluded patients. There are many counts of this clonotype. The antigen is unknown.

This chain uses TRBV12-3 or TRBV12-4 with TRBJ2-5, with a weak D call TRBD2 (5 bases). The sequence derives from a woman aged 18-30 years with Graves' hyperthyroidism. Sequences were obtained from blood. The CDR3 bases are TGTGCCAGCAGTTTTTGGGGAGAAGAGACCCAGTACTTC. As protein: CASSFWGEETQYF.